This T cell receptor beta chain was sequenced in a study of blood T cell repertoires in COVID-19. Study at large: Researchers got acute and convalescent COVID-19 samples from the United States, Italy and Spain. The analysed material was cDNA or gDNA that came from T cells, B-cell-depleted T cells, or PBMCs.

Original data processing: Using reference gene primer amplification, nucleated cell counts were estimated. The protocol was immunoSEQ multiplex PCR, while the TCRdb copy is restricted to in-frame clones and leaves out a portion. The V and J calls and clone size come from that table; D and trimming were worked out from the DNA. The sample has 190,000 or so clones; less than 85% are singletons. V was clipped by 6 bases and J by 3 bases, with 17 bases between them. Germline CDR1 and CDR2: MDHEN and SYDVKM. This CDR3 spans 15 amino acids. The sequenced material came from peripheral blood. The chain uses TRBV28 and TRBJ1-1; tentative D call: TRBD1 (5 bases). This receptor was taken from a man in his forties or fifties who had recovered from COVID-19. The CDR3 is CASSWTQGGDTEAFF. The CDR3, as DNA: TGTGCCAGCAGCTGGACTCAGGGAGGGGACACTGAAGCTTTCTTT.